This T cell receptor beta chain was identified during a study of T cell changes during pregnancy in multiple sclerosis. Profiling relied on immunoSEQ multiplex PCR, and the TCRdb table lists in-frame clones only, not all of them. Of about 47,000 clones in the sample, roughly nine tenths were seen once. This CDR3 spans 16 amino acids. Germline CDR1 reads SEHNR; CDR2 reads FQNEAQ (reference sequence). V lost 7 bases to trimming and J lost 5 bases; unmatched junction nucleotides: 11. This chain joins TRBV7-9 and TRBJ2-5, with 12 nucleotides matching TRBD2. The receptor's source is a female donor with multiple sclerosis, enrolled in a pregnancy study. The sample consisted of CD8+ T cells from peripheral blood mononuclear cells, taken in the second trimester of pregnancy. CDR3 region: CASTQGLAGGPETQYF. The CDR3, as DNA: TGTGCCAGCACCCAGGGGCTAGCGGGGGGGCCGGAGACCCAGTACTTC.